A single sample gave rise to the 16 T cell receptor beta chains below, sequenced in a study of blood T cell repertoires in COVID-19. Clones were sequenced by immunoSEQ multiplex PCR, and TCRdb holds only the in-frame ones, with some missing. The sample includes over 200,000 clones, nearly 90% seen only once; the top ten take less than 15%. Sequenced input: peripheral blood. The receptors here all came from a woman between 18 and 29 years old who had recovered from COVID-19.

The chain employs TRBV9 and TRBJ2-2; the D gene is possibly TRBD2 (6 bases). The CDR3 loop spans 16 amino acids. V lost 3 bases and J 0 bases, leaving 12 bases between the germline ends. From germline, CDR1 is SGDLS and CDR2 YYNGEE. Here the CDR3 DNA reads TGTGCCAGCAGCGGGGGCGGGAATGCGAACACCGGGGAGCTGTTTTTT. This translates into CASSGGGNANTGELFF.

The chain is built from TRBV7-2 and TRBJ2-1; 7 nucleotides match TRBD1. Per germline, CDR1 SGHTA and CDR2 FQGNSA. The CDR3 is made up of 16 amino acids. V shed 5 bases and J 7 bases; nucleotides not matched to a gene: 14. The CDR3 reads CASSQPSRGIRNEQFF. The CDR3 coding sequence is TGTGCCAGCAGCCAACCGTCCAGGGGGATAAGGAATGAGCAGTTCTTC.

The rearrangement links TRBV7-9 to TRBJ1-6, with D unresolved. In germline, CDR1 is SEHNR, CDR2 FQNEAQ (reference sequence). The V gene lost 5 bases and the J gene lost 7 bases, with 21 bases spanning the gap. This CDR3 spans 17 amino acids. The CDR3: CASSPRRPQERNSPLHF. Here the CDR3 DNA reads TGTGCCAGCAGCCCTCGCCGACCACAAGAGAGGAATTCACCCCTCCACTTT.

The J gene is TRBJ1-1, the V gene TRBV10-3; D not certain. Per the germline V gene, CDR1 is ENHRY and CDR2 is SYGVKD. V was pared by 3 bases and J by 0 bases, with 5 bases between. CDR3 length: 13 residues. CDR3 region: CAISDRLNTEAFF. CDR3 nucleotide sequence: TGTGCCATCAGTGACAGGCTGAACACTGAAGCTTTCTTT.

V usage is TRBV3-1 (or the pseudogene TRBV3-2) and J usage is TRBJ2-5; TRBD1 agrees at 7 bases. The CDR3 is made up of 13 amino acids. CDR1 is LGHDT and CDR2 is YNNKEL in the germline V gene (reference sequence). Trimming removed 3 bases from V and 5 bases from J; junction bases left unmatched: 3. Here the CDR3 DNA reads TGTGCCAGCAGCCACGTGGACAGGGAGACCCAGTACTTC. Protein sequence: CASSHVDRETQYF.

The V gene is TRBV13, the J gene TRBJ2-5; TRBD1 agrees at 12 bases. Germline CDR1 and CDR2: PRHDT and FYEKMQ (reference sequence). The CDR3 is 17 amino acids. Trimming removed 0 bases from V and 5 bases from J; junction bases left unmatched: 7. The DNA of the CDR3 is TGTGCCAGCAGCTTAGGCCCGGGACAGGGGGCGCTGGAGACCCAGTACTTC. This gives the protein CASSLGPGQGALETQYF. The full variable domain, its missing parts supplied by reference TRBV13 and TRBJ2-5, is AAGVIQSPRHLIKEKRETATLKCYPIPRHDTVYWYQQGPGQDPQFLISFYEKMQSDKGSIPDRFSAQQFSDYHSELNMSSLELGDSALYFCASSLGPGQGALETQYFGPGTRLLVL.

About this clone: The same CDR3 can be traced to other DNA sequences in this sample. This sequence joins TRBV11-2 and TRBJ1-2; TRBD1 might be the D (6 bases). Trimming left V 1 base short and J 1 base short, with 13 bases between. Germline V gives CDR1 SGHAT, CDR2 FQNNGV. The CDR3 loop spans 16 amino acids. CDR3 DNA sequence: TGTGCCAGCAGCTTAGGGGGCACAGGGCTTAACTATGGCTACACCTTC. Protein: CASSLGGTGLNYGYTF. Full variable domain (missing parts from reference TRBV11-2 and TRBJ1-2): EAGVAQSPRYKIIEKRQSVAFWCNPISGHATLYWYQQILGQGPKLLIQFQNNGVVDDSQLPKDRFSAERLKGVDSTLKIQPAKLEDSAVYLCASSLGGTGLNYGYTFGSGTRLTVV.

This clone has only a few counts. The CDR3 sequence: CASSASGGNYGYTF. The CDR3 region has the DNA TGTGCCAGCAGCGCATCCGGGGGAAACTATGGCTACACCTTC. The V and J genes are TRBV7-3 and TRBJ1-2; the D gene is possibly TRBD1 (5 bases). The length of the CDR3 is 14 residues. Germline V gene data show CDR1 as SGHTA and CDR2 as FQGTGA. The V end lost 5 bases, the J end lost 2 bases, and 12 bases lay between the germline ends.

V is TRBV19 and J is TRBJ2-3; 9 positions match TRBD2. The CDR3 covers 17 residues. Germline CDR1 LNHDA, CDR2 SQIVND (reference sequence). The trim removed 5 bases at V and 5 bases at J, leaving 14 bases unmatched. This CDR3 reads CASSALGGRGRGDTQYF. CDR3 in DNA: TGTGCCAGTAGTGCCCTCGGCGGGAGGGGGCGCGGAGATACGCAGTATTTT.

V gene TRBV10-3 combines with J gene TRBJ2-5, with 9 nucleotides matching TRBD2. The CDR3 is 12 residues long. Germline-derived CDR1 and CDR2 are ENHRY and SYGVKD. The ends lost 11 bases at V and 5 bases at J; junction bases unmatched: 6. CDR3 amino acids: CAAAGGSETQYF. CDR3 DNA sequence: TGTGCCGCAGCGGGAGGATCGGAGACCCAGTACTTC.

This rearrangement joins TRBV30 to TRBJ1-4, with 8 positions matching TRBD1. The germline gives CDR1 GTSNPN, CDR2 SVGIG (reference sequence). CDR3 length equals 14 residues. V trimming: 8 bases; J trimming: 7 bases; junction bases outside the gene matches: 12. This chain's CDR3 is CAGLSDRGSEKLFF. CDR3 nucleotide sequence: TGTGCCGGACTGTCCGACAGGGGAAGTGAAAAACTGTTTTTT. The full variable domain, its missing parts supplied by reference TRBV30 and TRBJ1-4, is SQTIHQWPATLVQPVGSPLSLECTVEGTSNPNLYWYRQAAGRGLQLLFYSVGIGQISSEVPQNLSASRPQDRQFILSSKKLLLSDSGFYLCAGLSDRGSEKLFFGSGTQLSVL.

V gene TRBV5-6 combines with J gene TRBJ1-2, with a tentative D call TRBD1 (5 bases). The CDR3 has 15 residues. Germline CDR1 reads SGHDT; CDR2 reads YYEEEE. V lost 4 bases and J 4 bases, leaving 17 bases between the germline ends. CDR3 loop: CASSPYGGWAYGYTF. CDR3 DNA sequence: TGTGCCAGCAGCCCCTACGGGGGGTGGGCCTATGGCTACACCTTC. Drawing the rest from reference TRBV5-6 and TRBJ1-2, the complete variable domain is DAGVTQSPTHLIKTRGQQVTLRCSPKSGHDTVSWYQQALGQGPQFIFQYYEEEERQRGNFPDRFSGHQFPNYSSELNVNALLLGDSALYLCASSPYGGWAYGYTFGSGTRLTVV.

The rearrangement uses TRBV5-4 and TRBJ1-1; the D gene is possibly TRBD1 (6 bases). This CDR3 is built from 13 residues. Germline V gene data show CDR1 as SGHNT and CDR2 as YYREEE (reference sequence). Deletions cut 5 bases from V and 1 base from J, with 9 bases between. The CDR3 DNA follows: TGTGCCAGCAGACGGACAGAGAACACTGAAGCTTTCTTT. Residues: CASRRTENTEAFF.

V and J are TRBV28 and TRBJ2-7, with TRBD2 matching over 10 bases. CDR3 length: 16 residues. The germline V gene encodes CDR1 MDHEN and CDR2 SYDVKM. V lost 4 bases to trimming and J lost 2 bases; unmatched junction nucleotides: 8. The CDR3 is CASSSSGTSDPYEQYF. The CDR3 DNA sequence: TGTGCCAGCAGTTCATCTGGGACTAGCGATCCCTACGAGCAGTACTTC.

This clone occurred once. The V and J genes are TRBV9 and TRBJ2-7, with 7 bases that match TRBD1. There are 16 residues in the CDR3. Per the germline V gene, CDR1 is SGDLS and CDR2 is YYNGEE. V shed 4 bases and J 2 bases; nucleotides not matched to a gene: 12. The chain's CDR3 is CASSPSTTGLPYEQYF. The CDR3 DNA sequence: TGTGCCAGCAGCCCGTCGACGACAGGGCTTCCCTACGAGCAGTACTTC.

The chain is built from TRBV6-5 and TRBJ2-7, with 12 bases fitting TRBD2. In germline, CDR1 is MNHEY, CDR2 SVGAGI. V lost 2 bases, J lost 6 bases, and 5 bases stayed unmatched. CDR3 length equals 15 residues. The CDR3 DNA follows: TGTGCCAGCAGTTACACGACTAGCGGGAGCTCCGAGCAGTACTTC. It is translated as CASSYTTSGSSEQYF.